The sequence of this TCR beta chain was determined in a study of blood T cells in healthy people across ages. Study-wide results and limits: Roughly linear age-related decline in beta diversity appeared, significant by age around 38. Expanded clonotype changes were possibly confounded by unknown donor CMV status.

The sample, around 9.9 milliliters of peripheral blood, was drawn from each donor. Isolation recovered at least 6 million PBMCs from every sample. Together with a sample-barcoded 5' primer, a J-beta primer mix was included in a second PCR lasting roughly 7 to 11 cycles. Via MiXCR, TCRdb re-called the 5' RACE reads, giving one row per CDR3 protein. The sample has about 640,000 distinct CDR3 sequences; approximately 50% are singletons. Comment on this clonotype: As yet, its antigen is unknown.

The germline V gene encodes CDR1 MDHEN and CDR2 SYDVKM. CDR3 length: 12 amino acids. This chain links TRBV28 with TRBJ2-4; D is ambiguous. The end of the DNA is better explained by TRBJ2-7, so the J call may be wrong. The sample taken for sequencing was blood. The clonotype was recovered from a man aged 60 to 69 in good health. CDR3 in DNA: TGTGCCAGCAGTTCTGCTACTTACGAGCAGTACTTC. Protein product: CASSSATYEQYF.